This is a list of T cell receptor beta chains from one sample in a study of beta chain features in type 1 diabetes. The data were produced by immunoSEQ multiplex PCR, yet TCRdb's version contains in-frame clones alone and is incomplete. This table has around 500,000 clones, approximately 10% appearing once. Sequencing used naive CD4+ T cells from blood. These receptors came from a woman aged 18-29 years in good health. Both conserved end residues are trimmed from each CDR3. Each record gives: V gene, D gene, CDR3 protein. D genes are given only for firm matches.

TRBV4-1,TRBD1,ASSLGAQGADTQY
TRBV4-1,TRBD1,ASSREGQGYGYT
TRBV4-3,TRBD1,ASSLRTGTVETQY
TRBV30,-,AWSSTAFAGITYEQY
TRBV7-2,-,ASSSGQRIGYEQY
TRBV30,TRBD2,AWTGLAAYNEQF
TRBV30,-,AWSRETQY
TRBV25-1,-,ASSESGRDNEKLF
TRBV6-5,-,ASSDPGSRGGYT
TRBV7-9,TRBD1,ASTQGELAKNIQY
TRBV29-1,-,SDRPETTGNIQY
TRBV9,-,ASSVVALPTEAF
TRBV18,-,ASSLTVIETQY
TRBV4-1,-,ASSQDAAGAYNEQF
TRBV30,-,AWSVGGSSYEQY
TRBV14,TRBD2,ASRASGRPDNEQF
TRBV4-3,-,ASSHWWQRTGELF
TRBV18,-,ASSPTETQY
TRBV29-1,-,SVATGLNTEAF
TRBV19,-,ASSTPGVAKNIQY
TRBV4-3,-,ASSLRSMGMGSNEQY
TRBV5-6,-,ASSTDRWETQY
TRBV7-2,-,ASSWQGNYGYT
TRBV2,-,ASSIGGETQY
TRBV7-2,-,ASSLGQRRVRQY
TRBV7-9,-,ASSWGTSTREQF
TRBV30,-,AWTYGHEQF
TRBV4-1,-,ASSQVASLNTEAF
TRBV10-3,TRBD2,AVAGDTHSTDTQY
TRBV12-5,-,ASGRPGPPRADTQY
TRBV29-1,TRBD1,SVRTGGWNQPQH
TRBV27,-,ASRARAESNYGYT
TRBV29-1,TRBD1,RVRQGAGGNSPLH
TRBV4-2,-,ASSQEGENTEAF
TRBV7-2,TRBD2,ASHGGRGTDTQY
TRBV20-1,-,SASLVEQF
TRBV7-6,-,ASSLGRATDTQY
TRBV27,TRBD1,ASMSRTGGLGQPQH
TRBV13,-,ASSSRVADEQF